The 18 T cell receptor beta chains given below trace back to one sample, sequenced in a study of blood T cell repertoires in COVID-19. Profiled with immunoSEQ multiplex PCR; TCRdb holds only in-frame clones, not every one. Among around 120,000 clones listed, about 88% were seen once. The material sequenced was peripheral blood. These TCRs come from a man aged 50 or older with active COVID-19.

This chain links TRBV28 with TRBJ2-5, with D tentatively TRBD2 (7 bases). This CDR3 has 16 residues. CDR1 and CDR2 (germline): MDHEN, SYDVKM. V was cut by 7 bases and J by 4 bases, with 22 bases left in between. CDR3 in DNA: TGTGCCAGCACCCGAGCCCCGGGGGGCGGAGGAGAGACCCAGTACTTC. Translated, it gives CASTRAPGGGGETQYF.

The CDR3: CASSWGGGYTF. CDR3 coding DNA: TGTGCCAGCAGCTGGGGAGGAGGCTACACCTTC. The chain has TRBV11-3 and TRBJ1-2, with unresolved D. There are 11 residues in the CDR3. V lost 4 bases to trimming and J lost 8 bases, with 8 bases between them. Germline loops: CDR1 SGHNT, CDR2 YENEEA.

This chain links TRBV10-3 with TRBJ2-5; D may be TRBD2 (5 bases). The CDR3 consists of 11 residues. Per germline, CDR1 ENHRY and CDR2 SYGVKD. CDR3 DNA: TGTGTGAAGCGGTCGAAAGAGACCCAGTACTTC. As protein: CVKRSKETQYF.

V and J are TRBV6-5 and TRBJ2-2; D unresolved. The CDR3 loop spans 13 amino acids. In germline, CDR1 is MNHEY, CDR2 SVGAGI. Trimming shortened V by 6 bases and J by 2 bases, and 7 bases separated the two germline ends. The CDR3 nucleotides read TGTGCCAGCAGCATAGATAACACCGGGGAGCTGTTTTTT. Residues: CASSIDNTGELFF.

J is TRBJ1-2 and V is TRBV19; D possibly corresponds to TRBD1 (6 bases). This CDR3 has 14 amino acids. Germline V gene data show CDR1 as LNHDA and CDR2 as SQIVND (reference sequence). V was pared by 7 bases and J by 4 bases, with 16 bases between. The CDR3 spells CASTSRQGLYGYTF. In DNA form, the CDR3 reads TGTGCCAGTACCTCGCGGCAGGGGCTCTATGGCTACACCTTC. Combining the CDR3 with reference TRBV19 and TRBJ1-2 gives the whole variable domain DGGITQSPKYLFRKEGQNVTLSCEQNLNHDAMYWYRQDPGQGLRLIYYSQIVNDFQKGDIAEGYSVSREKKESFPLTVTSAQKNPTAFYLCASTSRQGLYGYTFGSGTRLTVV.

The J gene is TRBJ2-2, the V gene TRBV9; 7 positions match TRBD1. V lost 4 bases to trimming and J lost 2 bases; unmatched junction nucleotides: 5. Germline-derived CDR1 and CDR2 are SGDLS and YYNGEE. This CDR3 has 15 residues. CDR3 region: CASSPRDSNTGELFF. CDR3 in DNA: TGTGCCAGCAGCCCCCGGGACAGCAACACCGGGGAGCTGTTTTTT.

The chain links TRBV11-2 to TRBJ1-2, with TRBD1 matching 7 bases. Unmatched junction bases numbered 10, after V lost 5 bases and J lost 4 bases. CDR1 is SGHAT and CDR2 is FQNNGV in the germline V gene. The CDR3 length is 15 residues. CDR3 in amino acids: CASSAPGSGGYGYTF. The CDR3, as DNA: TGTGCCAGCAGCGCCCCCGGTTCAGGGGGCTATGGCTACACCTTC. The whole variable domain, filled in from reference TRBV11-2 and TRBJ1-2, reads EAGVAQSPRYKIIEKRQSVAFWCNPISGHATLYWYQQILGQGPKLLIQFQNNGVVDDSQLPKDRFSAERLKGVDSTLKIQPAKLEDSAVYLCASSAPGSGGYGYTFGSGTRLTVV.

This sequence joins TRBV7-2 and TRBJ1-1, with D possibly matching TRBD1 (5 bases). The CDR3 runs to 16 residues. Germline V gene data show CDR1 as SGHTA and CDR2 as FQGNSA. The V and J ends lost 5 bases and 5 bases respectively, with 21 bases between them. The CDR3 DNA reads TGTGCCAGCAGCCCGACCTCCACAGGCAGATCAACTGAAGCTTTCTTT. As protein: CASSPTSTGRSTEAFF.

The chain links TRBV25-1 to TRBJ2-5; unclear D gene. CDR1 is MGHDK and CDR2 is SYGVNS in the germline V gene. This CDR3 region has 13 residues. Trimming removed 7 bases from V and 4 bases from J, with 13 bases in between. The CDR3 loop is CASNRRSGETQYF. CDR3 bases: TGTGCCAGCAACCGAAGATCCGGAGAGACCCAGTACTTC.

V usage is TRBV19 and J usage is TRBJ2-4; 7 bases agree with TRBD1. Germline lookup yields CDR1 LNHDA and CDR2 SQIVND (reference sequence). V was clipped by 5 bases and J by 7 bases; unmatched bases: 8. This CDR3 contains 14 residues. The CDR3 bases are TGTGCCAGTAGTGAACGGACAGGCGGTAACATTCAGTACTTC. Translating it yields CASSERTGGNIQYF.

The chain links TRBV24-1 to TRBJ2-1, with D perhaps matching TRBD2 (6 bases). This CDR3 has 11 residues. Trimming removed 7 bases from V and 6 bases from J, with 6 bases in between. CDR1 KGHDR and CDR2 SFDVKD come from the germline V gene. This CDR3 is CATREGNEQFF. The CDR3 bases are TGTGCCACCAGGGAGGGCAATGAGCAGTTCTTC.

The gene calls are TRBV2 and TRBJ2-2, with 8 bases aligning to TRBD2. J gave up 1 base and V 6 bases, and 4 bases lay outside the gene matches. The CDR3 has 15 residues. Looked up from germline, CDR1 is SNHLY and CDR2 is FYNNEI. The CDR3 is CASSVLAENTGELFF. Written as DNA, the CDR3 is TGTGCCAGCAGCGTACTAGCGGAGAACACCGGGGAGCTGTTTTTT. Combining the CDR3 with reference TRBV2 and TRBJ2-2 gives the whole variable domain EPEVTQTPSHQVTQMGQEVILRCVPISNHLYFYWYRQILGQKVEFLVSFYNNEISEKSEIFDDQFSVERPDGSNFTLKIRSTKLEDSAMYFCASSVLAENTGELFFGEGSRLTVL.

For the CDR3, the DNA is TGTGCCAGCAGTCGGGGGACGATGGGGGAGACCCAGTACTTC. This translates into CASSRGTMGETQYF. The chain carries TRBV2 and TRBJ2-5; possible D gene TRBD2, 6 bases. The V and J ends lost 5 bases and 5 bases respectively, with 15 bases between them. Germline CDR1 is SNHLY and CDR2 is FYNNEI. This CDR3 comprises 14 residues.

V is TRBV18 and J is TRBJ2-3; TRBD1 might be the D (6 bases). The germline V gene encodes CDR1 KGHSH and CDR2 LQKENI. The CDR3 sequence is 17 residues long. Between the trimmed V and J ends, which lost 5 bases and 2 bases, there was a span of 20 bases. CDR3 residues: CASSISPGHRFTDTQYF. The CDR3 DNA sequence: TGTGCCAGCTCAATCTCTCCGGGACATAGATTCACAGATACGCAGTATTTT. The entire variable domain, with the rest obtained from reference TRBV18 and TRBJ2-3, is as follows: NAGVMQNPRHLVRRRGQEARLRCSPMKGHSHVYWYRQLPEEGLKFMVYLQKENIIDESGMPKERFSAEFPKEGPSILRIQQVVRGDSAAYFCASSISPGHRFTDTQYFGPGTRLTVL.

This CDR3 is CASSGYRAYEQYF. DNA for the CDR3: TGTGCCAGCAGTGGCTACAGAGCCTACGAGCAGTACTTC. This sequence joins TRBV12-3 or TRBV12-4 and TRBJ2-7; D uncertain. The CDR3 has 13 amino acids. Trimming stripped 5 bases from V and 2 bases from J, with 10 bases between.

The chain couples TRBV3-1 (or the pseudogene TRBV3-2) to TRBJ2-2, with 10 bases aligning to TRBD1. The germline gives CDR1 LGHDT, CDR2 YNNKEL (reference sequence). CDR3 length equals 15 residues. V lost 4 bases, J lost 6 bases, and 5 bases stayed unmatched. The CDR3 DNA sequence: TGTGCCAGCAGCCCTGAGACAGGGGGCGCCGGGGAGCTGTTTTTT. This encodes CASSPETGGAGELFF.

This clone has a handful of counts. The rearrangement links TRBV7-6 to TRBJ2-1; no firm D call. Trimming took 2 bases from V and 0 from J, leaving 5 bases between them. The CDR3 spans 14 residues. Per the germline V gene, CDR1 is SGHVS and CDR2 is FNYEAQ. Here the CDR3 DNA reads TGTGCCAGCAGCTTATTCAGCTCCTACAATGAGCAGTTCTTC. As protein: CASSLFSSYNEQFF.

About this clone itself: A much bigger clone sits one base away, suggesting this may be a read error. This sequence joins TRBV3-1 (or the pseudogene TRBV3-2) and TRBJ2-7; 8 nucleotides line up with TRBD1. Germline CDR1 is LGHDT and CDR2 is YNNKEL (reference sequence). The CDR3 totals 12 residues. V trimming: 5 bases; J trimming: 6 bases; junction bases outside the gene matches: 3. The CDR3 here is CASSFTGGEQYF. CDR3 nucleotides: TGTGCCAGCAGCTTTACAGGGGGCGAGCAGTACTTC.